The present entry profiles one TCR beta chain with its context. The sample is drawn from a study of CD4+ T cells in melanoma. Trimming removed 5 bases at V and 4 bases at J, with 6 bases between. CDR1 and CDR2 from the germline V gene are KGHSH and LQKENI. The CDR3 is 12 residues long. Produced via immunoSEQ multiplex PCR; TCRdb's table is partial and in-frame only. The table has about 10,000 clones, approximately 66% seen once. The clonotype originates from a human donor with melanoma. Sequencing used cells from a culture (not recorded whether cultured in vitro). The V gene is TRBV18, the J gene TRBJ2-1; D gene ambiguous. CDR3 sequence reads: CASSTEYNEQFF. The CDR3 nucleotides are TGTGCCAGCTCAACGGAGTACAATGAGCAGTTCTTC.